Presented here are 21 T cell receptor beta chains from one specimen sequenced in a study of neurological immune-mediated disorders. TCRdb ran MiXCR on the 5' RACE reads and lists one entry per CDR3 protein. This sample has fewer than 55,000 distinct CDR3 sequences; roughly 6.3% occur once, and the top ten carry 0.45% to 0.6%. The sample comprised CD4+ T cells from blood. Receptors were obtained from a woman in her forties in good health.

This clonotype came up many times. V usage is TRBV20-1 and J usage is TRBJ2-7; 7 bases agree with TRBD2. V was pared by 3 bases and J by 3 bases, with 11 bases of the junction left unmatched. CDR3 length equals 15 residues. Germline V gives CDR1 DFQATT, CDR2 SNEGSKA (reference sequence). CDR3 nucleotide sequence: TGCAGTGCTAGTAGAGGGAGGGTAGGCGTCTACGAGCAGTACTTC. Its protein product is CSASRGRVGVYEQYF.

This clonotype was observed at least ten times. This chain connects TRBV7-6 to TRBJ1-3; D is undetermined. CDR1 SGHVS and CDR2 FNYEAQ come from the germline V gene. The CDR3 spans 13 residues. V was trimmed by 2 bases and J by 3 bases, leaving 5 bases between them. The CDR3 reads CASSLNVGNTIYF. The CDR3 DNA reads TGTGCCAGCAGCTTAAACGTTGGAAACACCATATATTTT.

Ten or more counts support this clonotype. This chain uses TRBV29-1 with TRBJ1-2; D possibly corresponds to TRBD1 (5 bases). Germline values: CDR1 SQVTM, CDR2 ANQGSEA. V was clipped by 6 bases and J by 1 base, with 12 bases between them. The CDR3 runs to 13 residues. The CDR3 DNA is TGCAGCGTCTCCCAGGGTCTTAACTATGGCTACACCTTC. It is translated as CSVSQGLNYGYTF.

This clonotype was seen at least ten times. The V gene is TRBV5-1, the J gene TRBJ2-3; D gene uncertain. Per the germline V gene, CDR1 is SGHRS and CDR2 is YFSETQ. V was clipped by 0 bases and J by 6 bases, with 8 bases between them. The CDR3 length is 13 residues. The CDR3 DNA reads TGCGCCAGCAGCTTGGCCTGGGTGGATACGCAGTATTTT. This sequence encodes CASSLAWVDTQYF. Full variable domain (rest looked up from reference TRBV5-1 and TRBJ2-3): KAGVTQTPRYLIKTRGQQVTLSCSPISGHRSVSWYQQTPGQGLQFLFEYFSETQRNKGNFPGRFSGRQFSNSRSEMNVSTLELGDSALYLCASSLAWVDTQYFGPGTRLTVL.

This clonotype was seen ten or more times. The chain's CDR3 is CASSYGEQFF. The CDR3 coding sequence is TGTGCCAGCAGTTACGGCGAGCAGTTCTTC. The chain joins TRBV6-6 to TRBJ2-1; D remains unclear. V was shortened by 2 bases and J by 10 bases, with 3 bases between the two germline ends. CDR1 and CDR2 (germline): MNHNY, SVGAGI (reference sequence). CDR3 length: 10 residues.

This clonotype was seen at least ten times. This chain joins TRBV5-1 and TRBJ2-3; either TRBD1 or TRBD2 may supply D (5 bases each). Germline loops: CDR1 SGHRS, CDR2 YFSETQ. V was cut by 4 bases and J by 2 bases, with 14 bases left in between. This CDR3 spans 15 amino acids. The CDR3 here is CASSHRAGTTDTQYF. Written as DNA, the CDR3 is TGCGCCAGCAGCCACCGGGCAGGGACCACAGATACGCAGTATTTT.

This clonotype has at least ten counts. V and J are TRBV5-1 and TRBJ2-7; D might be TRBD2 (5 bases). Trimming took 4 bases from V and 5 from J, leaving 19 bases between them. This CDR3 contains 15 residues. Germline V gene data show CDR1 as SGHRS and CDR2 as YFSETQ. Here the CDR3 reads CASSPEGKMVDEQYF. The CDR3 region has the DNA TGCGCCAGCAGCCCCGAGGGCAAAATGGTGGACGAGCAGTACTTC. The variable domain in full, with the rest retrieved from reference TRBV5-1 and TRBJ2-7, is KAGVTQTPRYLIKTRGQQVTLSCSPISGHRSVSWYQQTPGQGLQFLFEYFSETQRNKGNFPGRFSGRQFSNSRSEMNVSTLELGDSALYLCASSPEGKMVDEQYFGPGTRLTVT.

This clonotype has a count of ten or more. The chain recombines TRBV5-1 with TRBJ2-1; D possibly corresponds to TRBD1 (6 bases). Trimming removed 0 bases at V and 2 bases at J, with 12 bases between. Germline V CDR1 and CDR2: SGHRS, YFSETQ. This CDR3 has 16 amino acids. The CDR3 here is CASSLAGARPYNEQFF. In nucleotides, the CDR3 is TGCGCCAGCAGCTTGGCAGGGGCCCGACCCTACAATGAGCAGTTCTTC. Filled out from reference TRBV5-1 and TRBJ2-1, the complete variable domain reads KAGVTQTPRYLIKTRGQQVTLSCSPISGHRSVSWYQQTPGQGLQFLFEYFSETQRNKGNFPGRFSGRQFSNSRSEMNVSTLELGDSALYLCASSLAGARPYNEQFFGPGTRLTVL.

The rearrangement uses TRBV10-3 and TRBJ2-3; D perhaps matches TRBD1 (5 bases). The germline CDR1 and CDR2 sequences are ENHRY and SYGVKD. CDR3 length: 13 amino acids. V was trimmed by 10 bases and J by 1 base, leaving 12 bases between them. This CDR3 is CASSREGTDTQYF. In nucleotides, the CDR3 is TGTGCCAGTTCCAGGGAAGGCACAGATACGCAGTATTTT.

This clonotype appeared many times. The chain links TRBV5-1 to TRBJ2-3; unclear D gene. Germline V gene sequence: CDR1 SGHRS, CDR2 YFSETQ. CDR3 length: 15 residues. Deletions cut 0 bases from V and 1 base from J, with 9 bases between. The CDR3 sequence is CASSLDSEGTDTQYF. The CDR3 coding sequence is TGCGCCAGCAGCTTGGACTCCGAGGGCACAGATACGCAGTATTTT.

Ten or more counts support this clonotype. This sequence joins TRBV3-1 and TRBJ2-3; tentative D call: TRBD2 (5 bases). V was shortened by 1 base and J by 0 bases, with 14 bases between the two germline ends. Germline CDR1 and CDR2: LGHDT and YNNKEL (reference sequence). The CDR3 covers 17 residues. The CDR3 nucleotides are TGTGCCAGCAGCCAAGGGGCCCCGGGCGGGAGCACAGATACGCAGTATTTT. This translates into CASSQGAPGGSTDTQYF.

This clonotype was seen repeatedly, ten times or more. The gene calls are TRBV5-1 and TRBJ2-2, with D unresolved. Between the trimmed V and J ends, which lost 4 bases and 6 bases, there was a span of 19 bases. The CDR3 runs 16 residues. CDR1 is SGHRS and CDR2 is YFSETQ in the germline V gene. For the CDR3, the DNA is TGCGCCAGCAGCCCGACACTTAACGTAGGTCCCGGGGAGCTGTTTTTT. Translation gives CASSPTLNVGPGELFF.

This clonotype was recorded at least ten times. The chain has TRBV11-2 and TRBJ2-1, with D perhaps TRBD2 (6 bases). The CDR3 is 15 residues long. The germline V and J ends were trimmed by 5 bases and 0 bases, with 11 bases remaining between them. Germline V CDR1 and CDR2: SGHAT, FQNNGV. As DNA, the CDR3 is TGTGCCAGCAGCAAAGACGGGAGCTCCTACAATGAGCAGTTCTTC. Its protein is CASSKDGSSYNEQFF.

This clonotype was counted ten times or more. The CDR3: CASSRGREAYEQYF. CDR3 sequence (DNA): TGTGCCAGCAGCCGGGGACGAGAAGCCTACGAGCAGTACTTC. The chain is built from TRBV16 and TRBJ2-7; tentatively, D is TRBD1 or TRBD2 (5 bases each). With 4 bases removed from V and 2 bases from J, the gap between germline ends came to 12 bases. The CDR3 loop spans 14 amino acids. Germline assignment: CDR1 KGHSY and CDR2 FQNENV.

This clonotype appeared many times. The J gene is TRBJ2-5, the V gene TRBV29-1; 8 nucleotides agree with TRBD2. Germline V gene lookup returns CDR1 SQVTM and CDR2 ANQGSEA. The CDR3 consists of 12 residues. Unmatched junction bases numbered 7, after V lost 7 bases and J lost 6 bases. This CDR3 reads CSADLAGKTQYF. The CDR3 DNA follows: TGCAGCGCAGACTTAGCGGGAAAGACCCAGTACTTC.

On this clonotype: A read error may be the cause here, since a much bigger clone is one base away. The J gene is TRBJ2-2, the V gene TRBV4-3; D may be TRBD2 (5 bases). This CDR3 contains 17 residues. Germline CDR1 is LGHNA and CDR2 is YSLEER. The CDR3 nucleotides read TGCGTCAGCAGCCAAGATCTAGGGAGAGCGAACACCGGGGAGCTGTTTTTT. This codes for CVSSQDLGRANTGELFF.

This chain joins TRBV6-5 and TRBJ1-2; possible D gene TRBD1, 6 bases. This CDR3 contains 14 residues. V was clipped by 2 bases and J by 6 bases, with 13 bases between them. The germline V gene encodes CDR1 MNHEY and CDR2 SVGAGI. CDR3 loop: CASSYGQPGDGYTF. CDR3 coding DNA: TGTGCCAGCAGTTACGGACAGCCCGGGGATGGCTACACCTTC.

This clonotype was seen at least ten times. This chain connects TRBV5-1 to TRBJ2-5; D remains ambiguous. The CDR3 spans 12 residues. CDR1 and CDR2 from the germline V gene are SGHRS and YFSETQ. The V end lost 2 bases, the J end lost 5 bases, and 7 bases lay between the germline ends. CDR3 region: CASSFNGETQYF. The CDR3 region has the DNA TGCGCCAGCAGCTTTAACGGGGAGACCCAGTACTTC.

This clonotype appeared many times. For the CDR3, the DNA is TGTGCCACCAGGCCCGCGGTGGCGGATGGTCAGCCCCAGCATTTT. It is translated as CATRPAVADGQPQHF. The chain is built from TRBV24-1 and TRBJ1-5; D gene ambiguous. The germline V gene encodes CDR1 KGHDR and CDR2 SFDVKD. This CDR3 spans 15 amino acids. Trimming stripped 7 bases from V and 6 bases from J, with 18 bases between.

This clonotype was seen many times. V usage is TRBV24-1 and J usage is TRBJ2-3; TRBD2 might be the D (5 bases). The germline V and J ends were trimmed by 0 bases and 2 bases, with 11 bases remaining between them. Germline lookup yields CDR1 KGHDR and CDR2 SFDVKD. The CDR3 covers 16 residues. The CDR3 loop reads CATSDLISGPTDTQYF. CDR3 DNA: TGTGCCACCAGTGATTTGATCAGCGGCCCCACAGATACGCAGTATTTT.

This clonotype was observed at least ten times. The chain has TRBV6-5 and TRBJ1-3; D gene uncertain. The germline CDR1 and CDR2 sequences are MNHEY and SVGAGI. The V end was cut by 4 bases, the J end by 0 bases, with 4 bases between. This CDR3 contains 13 residues. This CDR3 is CASSSVSGNTIYF. The CDR3 coding sequence is TGTGCCAGCAGTTCGGTCTCTGGAAACACCATATATTTT.